One TCR beta chain is described in this entry. The sample comes from a study of T-cell reconstitution after alpha-beta-depleted transplantation in children. Per the germline V gene, CDR1 is LNHDA and CDR2 is SQIVND (reference sequence). CDR3 length equals 14 residues. V lost 2 bases, J lost 5 bases, and 3 bases stayed unmatched. For TCRbeta, the library was prepared with unique molecular identifiers. Each CDR3 protein is one row after TCRdb ran MiXCR on the PCR reads. The profile covers approximately 510,000 distinct CDR3 sequences, with approximately 20% appearing a single time and 2.5% to 4% taken by the ten largest.

The chain is built from TRBV19 and TRBJ2-7; 10 nucleotides line up with TRBD2. This sample comprised PBMCs from the stem cell graft donor, obtained from the stem cell graft. The sequence was obtained from a human donor who donated a stem cell graft to a child with acute lymphoblastic leukemia. CDR3 DNA: TGTGCCAGTAGTATACTAGCGGGAGTGGACGAGCAGTACTTC. Its protein product is CASSILAGVDEQYF.